These 27 T cell receptor beta chains originate from one sample sequenced in a study of a mutant IDH1 vaccine in newly diagnosed glioma. Profiled with immunoSEQ multiplex PCR; TCRdb holds only in-frame clones, not every one. The sample consists of approximately 43,000 clones, around 87% of them appearing once. This sample's time point: week 35, safety follow-up. A 20-mer mutant IDH1 peptide at 300 ug was injected subcutaneously with topical imiquimod. Their antigens are not known. The sample was PBMCs, taken from a glioma patient whose treatment included an IDH1 peptide vaccine. The receptors originated from a man in his forties with glioma.

This chain connects TRBV14 to TRBJ2-5; the match to TRBD2 covers 9 bases. The CDR3 is 16 amino acids. The trim removed 3 bases at V and 5 bases at J, leaving 10 bases unmatched. The germline V gene encodes CDR1 SGHDN and CDR2 FVKESK. The CDR3 spells CASSHRGSGSRETQYF. The CDR3, as DNA: TGTGCCAGCAGCCATCGCGGTAGCGGGAGTCGGGAGACCCAGTACTTC.

The gene calls are TRBV28 and TRBJ1-1; D is ambiguous. This CDR3 has 14 residues. The germline CDR1 and CDR2 sequences are MDHEN and SYDVKM. Trimming shortened V by 5 bases and J by 0 bases, and 10 bases separated the two germline ends. Here the CDR3 DNA reads TGTGCCAGCAGTGAGGTCAGAATGAACACTGAAGCTTTCTTT. Translation: CASSEVRMNTEAFF.

This clone was picked up a small number of times. CDR3 residues: CASSAGTSGNNEQFF. Written as DNA, the CDR3 is TGTGCCAGCAGCGCCGGGACTAGCGGGAACAATGAGCAGTTCTTC. The V and J genes are TRBV9 and TRBJ2-1; 13 bases are a match to TRBD2. This CDR3 contains 15 residues. CDR1 and CDR2 (germline): SGDLS, YYNGEE. J lost 5 bases, V lost 3 bases, and 2 bases had no gene match.

Only one count was recorded for this clone. The chain carries TRBV18 and TRBJ1-2, with D perhaps matching TRBD1 (5 bases). The germline V gene has CDR1 KGHSH and CDR2 LQKENI. With 3 bases removed from V and 8 bases from J, the gap between germline ends came to 13 bases. The CDR3 consists of 13 residues. CDR3 loop: CASSPEGLRGYTF. As DNA, the CDR3 is TGTGCCAGCTCACCGGAGGGGCTAAGGGGCTACACCTTC.

The chain has TRBV11-2 and TRBJ2-1; D is perhaps TRBD1 (6 bases). The ends were cut back, 5 bases at V and 7 bases at J, with 18 bases in the middle. This CDR3 spans 15 amino acids. Germline CDR1 is SGHAT and CDR2 is FQNNGV. The CDR3 spells CASSNRGRGPNEQFF. The CDR3 nucleotides are TGTGCCAGCAGCAACCGGGGCAGGGGACCAAATGAGCAGTTCTTC. Complete variable domain (other parts from reference TRBV11-2 and TRBJ2-1): EAGVAQSPRYKIIEKRQSVAFWCNPISGHATLYWYQQILGQGPKLLIQFQNNGVVDDSQLPKDRFSAERLKGVDSTLKIQPAKLEDSAVYLCASSNRGRGPNEQFFGPGTRLTVL.

The rearrangement uses TRBV7-2 and TRBJ2-7; D may correspond to TRBD1 or TRBD2 (6 bases each). This CDR3 has 15 amino acids. In germline, CDR1 is SGHTA, CDR2 FQGNSA. The germline V and J ends were trimmed by 1 base and 3 bases, with 13 bases remaining between them. CDR3 in DNA: TGTGCCAGCAGCTTAGATGGGGGGCTGGGCTACGAGCAGTACTTC. As protein: CASSLDGGLGYEQYF.

The chain uses TRBV15 and TRBJ1-4; D is unresolved. Germline V gives CDR1 LNHNV, CDR2 YYDKDF (reference sequence). Deletions cut 0 bases from V and 5 bases from J, with 13 bases between. The CDR3 has 16 residues. CDR3 protein: CATSRDPSGGNEKLFF. The CDR3 bases are TGTGCCACCAGCAGAGATCCCAGCGGAGGGAATGAAAAACTGTTTTTT.

The rearrangement uses TRBV7-7 and TRBJ1-2; D unclear. The V gene's germline CDR1 is SSHAT and CDR2 FNYEAQ (reference sequence). Trimming cost V 0 bases and J 4 bases, with 12 bases left between them. This CDR3 is built from 15 residues. CDR3 nucleotide sequence: TGTGCCAGCAGCTTAGCGTCCCGCGGGAGCTATGGCTACACCTTC. As protein: CASSLASRGSYGYTF.

This chain uses TRBV11-1 with TRBJ2-3; the D gene is possibly TRBD1 (6 bases). Germline CDR1 is SGHAT and CDR2 is FQDESV (reference sequence). Trimming cost V 4 bases and J 6 bases, with 17 bases left between them. The CDR3 is made up of 15 amino acids. The CDR3 here is CASSSDSRALDTQYF. The DNA for the CDR3 is TGTGCCAGCAGCTCGGACAGTCGAGCCTTGGATACGCAGTATTTT.

This chain uses TRBV5-1 with TRBJ1-3; D not resolved. The V end was cut by 4 bases, the J end by 6 bases, with 14 bases between. The CDR3 spans 14 residues. Germline CDR1 is SGHRS and CDR2 is YFSETQ. This chain's CDR3 is CASSAAGFENTIYF. The CDR3 DNA reads TGCGCCAGCAGCGCGGCGGGTTTCGAAAACACCATATATTTT.

The gene calls are TRBV27 and TRBJ1-5; D unclear. The V gene's germline CDR1 is MNHEY and CDR2 SMNVEV (reference sequence). The CDR3 extends over 14 amino acids. Trimming removed 5 bases from V and 0 bases from J, with 8 bases in between. The CDR3 bases are TGTGCCAGCAGTACGCGGGCTAGCAATCAGCCCCAGCATTTT. Its translation: CASSTRASNQPQHF.

On this clone: One end of the junction is discordant with germline, which a read error may explain. Other DNA sequences from this sample encode an identical CDR3 as well. The chain uses TRBV29-1 and TRBJ2-7, with D possibly matching TRBD2 (7 bases). CDR3 length equals 14 residues. Germline-derived CDR1 and CDR2 are SQVTM and ANQGSEA. The CDR3: CSVRGLAAGYEQYF. CDR3 DNA: TGCAGCGTTCGGGGGCTAGCGGCGGGGTACGAGCAATACTTC.

The chain joins TRBV10-1 to TRBJ1-2; D is undetermined. The V end was cut by 6 bases, the J end by 1 base, with 3 bases between. Germline V gene sequence: CDR1 WNHNN, CDR2 SYGVQD (reference sequence). The CDR3 is 11 residues long. CDR3 coding DNA: TGCGCCAGCAGCAATAACTATGGCTACACCTTC. Residues: CASSNNYGYTF.

V and J are TRBV19 and TRBJ2-1; D gene uncertain. Germline CDR1 LNHDA, CDR2 SQIVND (reference sequence). Trimming shortened V by 9 bases and J by 4 bases, and 4 bases separated the two germline ends. This CDR3 has 10 amino acids. This chain's CDR3 is CASAYNEQFF. The DNA for the CDR3 is TGTGCCAGCGCATACAATGAGCAGTTCTTC.

Here the CDR3 reads CASSEVSHNEQFF. The CDR3 DNA is TGTGCCAGCAGCGAGGTATCTCACAATGAGCAGTTCTTC. The chain combines TRBV7-2 with TRBJ2-1; D is unclear. The CDR3 totals 13 residues. The V and J ends lost 5 bases and 5 bases respectively, with 10 bases between them. Germline-derived CDR1 and CDR2 are SGHTA and FQGNSA.

The J gene is TRBJ2-1, the V gene TRBV5-1, with D unresolved. Trimming took 0 bases from V and 9 from J, leaving 4 bases between them. In germline, CDR1 is SGHRS, CDR2 YFSETQ. The CDR3 length is 11 residues. The CDR3 DNA is TGCGCCAGCAGCTTGGACTTTGAGCAGTTCTTC. Its translation is CASSLDFEQFF.

V gene TRBV10-3 combines with J gene TRBJ2-7, with 10 bases fitting TRBD2. This CDR3 has 14 amino acids. The V gene end was trimmed by 6 bases and the J gene end by 4 bases; junction bases not matched to a gene: 6. The germline V gene has CDR1 ENHRY and CDR2 SYGVKD. As DNA, the CDR3 is TGTGCCATCAGACCAGGACTAGCGGATTACGAGCAGTACTTC. Translation gives CAIRPGLADYEQYF.

The chain is built from TRBV19 and TRBJ2-7, with D perhaps matching TRBD1 (6 bases). CDR1 is LNHDA and CDR2 is SQIVND in the germline V gene (reference sequence). V lost 7 bases to trimming and J lost 2 bases, with 15 bases between them. CDR3 size: 14 residues. CDR3 residues: CASTPTGSTYEQYF. The CDR3 DNA is TGTGCCAGTACCCCGACAGGATCAACCTACGAGCAGTACTTC.

The chain is built from TRBV4-1 and TRBJ1-4; 9 bases fit TRBD1. The CDR3 spans 13 residues. Per germline, CDR1 MGHRA and CDR2 YSYEKL. With V trimmed by 0 bases and J by 15 bases, 5 bases remained unmatched. CDR3 protein: CASSQEYRGLMFF. The CDR3 bases are TGCGCCAGCAGCCAAGAGTACAGGGGGCTAATGTTTTTT.

J is TRBJ2-7 and V is TRBV18; tentative D call: TRBD1 (6 bases). Trimming removed 2 bases at V and 4 bases at J, with 12 bases between. Germline values: CDR1 KGHSH, CDR2 LQKENI. CDR3 length: 14 amino acids. The CDR3 spells CASSPSRGAYEQYF. Written as DNA, the CDR3 is TGTGCCAGCTCACCATCCAGGGGTGCTTACGAGCAGTACTTC.

The genes are TRBV5-1 and TRBJ2-1; D is ambiguous. This CDR3 comprises 13 residues. Trimming took off 1 base at V and 6 bases at J, with 8 bases between the two ends. Germline V gene data show CDR1 as SGHRS and CDR2 as YFSETQ. CDR3 residues: CASSLSGLNEQFF. DNA of the CDR3: TGCGCCAGCAGCTTGTCGGGTCTCAATGAGCAGTTCTTC.

The V gene is TRBV5-1, the J gene TRBJ2-5; no reliable D call. Trimming pared 0 bases from V and 3 bases from J, leaving 12 bases between. The length of the CDR3 is 15 residues. Germline CDR1 SGHRS, CDR2 YFSETQ. Here the CDR3 DNA reads TGCGCCAGCAGCTTGGTGTCCGCCCCGGAAGAGACCCAGTACTTC. It specifies CASSLVSAPEETQYF.

This chain links TRBV7-8 with TRBJ1-5, with D hard to call. This CDR3 contains 15 residues. V was pared by 4 bases and J by 2 bases, with 12 bases between. Germline V gives CDR1 SGHVS, CDR2 FQNEAQ. DNA for the CDR3: TGTGCCAGCAGCTCTGACCGACGGGGCAATCAGCCCCAGCATTTT. Protein product: CASSSDRRGNQPQHF.

The genes are TRBV5-8 and TRBJ1-4; D gene ambiguous. Germline CDR1 reads SGHTS; CDR2 reads YDEGEE. Trimming took off 2 bases at V and 2 bases at J, with 10 bases between the two ends. CDR3 length: 15 residues. The DNA of the CDR3 is TGTGCCAGCAGCTTTGGTCAGCTTACTAATGAAAAACTGTTTTTT. It yields the protein CASSFGQLTNEKLFF.

The chain joins TRBV6-5 to TRBJ1-5; 8 positions agree with TRBD1. The V and J ends lost 5 bases and 2 bases, in that order; junction bases with no gene match: 5. The CDR3 runs to 15 residues. CDR1 MNHEY and CDR2 SVGAGI come from the germline V gene. The CDR3 protein is CASSPGTGGNQPQHF. The CDR3 nucleotides are TGTGCCAGCAGTCCCGGGACAGGTGGCAATCAGCCCCAGCATTTT.

The rearrangement links TRBV19 to TRBJ1-1; 7 nucleotides match TRBD1. This CDR3 is built from 13 residues. Germline values: CDR1 LNHDA, CDR2 SQIVND (reference sequence). Losses at the gene ends were 5 bases for V and 3 bases for J; bases not matched to a gene: 3. Written as DNA, the CDR3 is TGTGCCAGTAGTCCTGACAGGGACACTGAAGCTTTCTTT. It translates to CASSPDRDTEAFF.

The rearrangement links TRBV5-4 to TRBJ2-7, with 8 bases identical to TRBD2. V lost 3 bases to trimming and J lost 2 bases; unmatched junction nucleotides: 10. The CDR3 loop spans 16 amino acids. Germline values: CDR1 SGHNT, CDR2 YYREEE (reference sequence). CDR3 residues: CASSWGGSGTTYEQYF. The CDR3 DNA follows: TGTGCCAGCAGCTGGGGGGGTAGCGGGACAACCTACGAGCAGTACTTC.